This T cell receptor (beta chain) is drawn from a study of blood T cell repertoires in COVID-19. As for the study in general: For recovered donors of Cohort 3, there were two negative PCRs, clearance, or symptom resolution. The United States, Italy and Spain were the sources of the acute and convalescent COVID-19 samples.

Those enrolled, adults aged roughly 18 to 90 years, came from about two dozen US areas. Repertoires were generated with immunoSEQ multiplex PCR, while TCRdb's copy carries only in-frame clones and drops some. Of under 400,000 clones in the sample, around 87% were seen once. This clone was found a few times. This CDR3 spans 14 amino acids. Losses at the gene ends were 9 bases for V and 5 bases for J; bases not matched to a gene: 9. Per germline, CDR1 KGHDR and CDR2 SFDVKD. The sample was PBMCs or T cells enriched from blood (not recorded which). The rearrangement links TRBV24-1 to TRBJ2-1; 7 positions agree with TRBD2. The TCR sequence derives from a man aged 35 to 55 in a cohort exposed to, infected with or recovered from COVID-19 (not recorded which). CDR3 sequence reads: CATRSSGTNNEQFF. CDR3 DNA sequence: TGTGCCACCCGGTCGTCAGGGACTAACAATGAGCAGTTCTTC.